One and the same sample provided the 23 T cell receptor beta chains below, sequenced in a study of PD-1 blockade in classical Hodgkin lymphoma. As for time point: newly diagnosed, previously untreated cHL patient sample. Some clones are missing from TCRdb's copy, which holds only in-frame ones; the method was immunoSEQ multiplex PCR. Counted here are roughly 34,000 clones, approximately 94% occurring once; the ten biggest clones make up roughly 2.5%. The source material was peripheral blood mononuclear cells (PBMCs). The source of these receptors is a human donor with classical Hodgkin lymphoma.

This clone has just one count. This chain uses TRBV5-1 with TRBJ1-2; TRBD1 aligns across 8 bases. The CDR3 is 16 residues long. From germline, CDR1 is SGHRS and CDR2 YFSETQ. Trimming cost V 4 bases and J 5 bases; bases outside gene matches: 13. In DNA, the CDR3 is TGCGCCAGCAGCCTGAACCACGGACAGGGTTGGTATGGCTACACCTTC. Encoded protein: CASSLNHGQGWYGYTF.

About this clone: The same CDR3 also results from other DNA sequences found in this sample. The gene calls are TRBV10-3 and TRBJ2-5, with 7 positions matching TRBD1. Germline V gene lookup returns CDR1 ENHRY and CDR2 SYGVKD. The CDR3 covers 16 residues. V lost 2 bases and J lost 10; bases outside the gene matches: 16. The CDR3, as DNA: TGTGCCATCAGTGAGCTTCCTGGACAGGCTCCCTTACACCAGTACTTC. It encodes CAISELPGQAPLHQYF.

This rearrangement joins TRBV5-4 to TRBJ2-7, with D possibly matching TRBD1 (5 bases). The CDR3 has 14 amino acids. Trimming stripped 5 bases from V and 5 bases from J, with 17 bases between. Germline values: CDR1 SGHNT, CDR2 YYREEE (reference sequence). The CDR3 region is CASRIQGMGHEQYF. The CDR3 region has the DNA TGTGCCAGCAGGATCCAGGGTATGGGCCACGAGCAGTACTTC.

The chain carries TRBV4-3 and TRBJ1-5; maybe TRBD1 (6 bases). The CDR3 runs 17 residues. Trimming took 1 base from V and 3 from J, leaving 16 bases between them. Germline CDR1 reads LGHNA; CDR2 reads YSLEER. The DNA of the CDR3 is TGCGCCAGCAGCCAAGTTTTCCCCCGGGGGCCCAATCAGCCCCAGCATTTT. It yields the protein CASSQVFPRGPNQPQHF.

This chain connects TRBV5-1 to TRBJ2-3; 8 bases agree with TRBD2. This CDR3 is 18 amino acids long. V gave up 0 bases and J gave up 7 bases; unmatched junction bases: 16. The germline V gene has CDR1 SGHRS and CDR2 YFSETQ. CDR3 DNA sequence: TGCGCCAGCAGCTTGGCCGGGTCGTTCGGCGGGAGGCCCTATACGCAGTATTTT. Its protein product is CASSLAGSFGGRPYTQYF.

J is TRBJ1-3 and V is TRBV7-2; a possible D gene is TRBD1 (6 bases). The CDR3 length is 15 residues. CDR1 and CDR2 (germline): SGHTA, FQGNSA. Trimming removed 1 base from V and 4 bases from J, with 11 bases in between. CDR3 sequence reads: CASSLVSGTGNTIYF. For the CDR3, the DNA is TGTGCCAGCAGCTTAGTCTCAGGGACAGGAAACACCATATATTTT.

The J gene is TRBJ2-5, the V gene TRBV27; 9 nucleotides line up with TRBD2. J gave up 1 base and V 4 bases, and 7 bases lay outside the gene matches. Germline V gene sequence: CDR1 MNHEY, CDR2 SMNVEV (reference sequence). The CDR3 runs 16 residues. CDR3 sequence (DNA): TGTGCCAGCAGTTCTCGGACTAGCGCGCTCCAAGAGACCCAGTACTTC. It yields the protein CASSSRTSALQETQYF.

The chain links TRBV11-2 to TRBJ2-1; D not certain. Trimming removed 0 bases at V and 8 bases at J, with 8 bases between. Germline V gives CDR1 SGHAT, CDR2 FQNNGV. This CDR3 is built from 13 residues. The chain's CDR3 is CASSLDIGDEQFF. The CDR3 DNA reads TGTGCCAGCAGCTTAGATATTGGGGATGAGCAGTTCTTC.

This clone was recorded once. The V call is TRBV18, the J call TRBJ1-2; 10 nucleotides match TRBD1. The ends lost 2 bases at V and 8 bases at J; junction bases unmatched: 8. The V gene's germline CDR1 is KGHSH and CDR2 LQKENI. The CDR3 totals 15 residues. In DNA, the CDR3 is TGTGCCAGCTCACCATGGGACAGGGGTTCCGGGGGCTACACCTTC. Translating gives CASSPWDRGSGGYTF.

The chain is built from TRBV5-6 and TRBJ2-7, with D hard to call. CDR3 size: 11 residues. Trimming shortened V by 4 bases and J by 3 bases, and 5 bases separated the two germline ends. CDR1 and CDR2 from the germline V gene are SGHDT and YYEEEE. The CDR3 nucleotides read TGTGCCAGCAGCACCTACTACGAGCAGTACTTC. This encodes CASSTYYEQYF. Together with reference TRBV5-6 and TRBJ2-7, the CDR3 gives the full variable domain: DAGVTQSPTHLIKTRGQQVTLRCSPKSGHDTVSWYQQALGQGPQFIFQYYEEEERQRGNFPDRFSGHQFPNYSSELNVNALLLGDSALYLCASSTYYEQYFGPGTRLTVT.

J is TRBJ1-1 and V is TRBV6-6; TRBD1 matches at 7 bases. Germline lookup yields CDR1 MNHNY and CDR2 SVGAGI (reference sequence). V shed 3 bases, J shed 3 bases, and the junction held 4 bases outside the gene matches. The CDR3 extends over 14 amino acids. CDR3 sequence reads: CASSYHRGDTEAFF. CDR3 coding DNA: TGTGCCAGCAGTTATCACAGGGGAGACACTGAAGCTTTCTTT.

The chain links TRBV7-2 to TRBJ2-7; D is unresolved. The CDR3 runs 14 residues. Trimming cost V 3 bases and J 0 bases, with 9 bases left between them. CDR1 SGHTA and CDR2 FQGNSA come from the germline V gene. DNA of the CDR3: TGTGCCAGCAGCTTTCGGGTAAGCTCCTACGAGCAGTACTTC. Protein: CASSFRVSSYEQYF.

This clone has a single count. V is TRBV2 and J is TRBJ2-7; TRBD1 matches at 9 bases. The CDR3 runs to 14 residues. Trimming at V came to 6 bases and at J to 6 bases, leaving 9 bases not matched to a gene. CDR1 and CDR2 (germline): SNHLY, FYNNEI. The CDR3 spells CASRGGQGWSEQYF. Written as DNA, the CDR3 is TGTGCCAGCAGGGGGGGACAGGGATGGAGCGAGCAGTACTTC.

The chain links TRBV28 to TRBJ2-5, with 10 bases identical to TRBD1. Germline values: CDR1 MDHEN, CDR2 SYDVKM. The V gene end was trimmed by 11 bases and the J gene end by 6 bases; junction bases not matched to a gene: 18. This CDR3 has 16 amino acids. As DNA, the CDR3 is TGTGCCTGCGGGGAGTTTACATTGGACAGGGGGAAGACCCAGTACTTC. Amino acids: CACGEFTLDRGKTQYF.

This chain joins TRBV18 and TRBJ1-2, with D possibly matching TRBD1 (6 bases). The CDR3 length is 15 residues. The germline CDR1 and CDR2 sequences are KGHSH and LQKENI. Trimming pared 5 bases from V and 2 bases from J, leaving 15 bases between. The CDR3 is CASSTNTDSNYGYTF. The CDR3, as DNA: TGTGCCAGCTCAACAAACACGGACAGCAACTATGGCTACACCTTC.

V and J are TRBV11-2 and TRBJ2-7; possible D gene TRBD2, 6 bases. The CDR3 contains 14 residues. Trimming removed 1 base at V and 6 bases at J, with 13 bases between. Germline V gene lookup returns CDR1 SGHAT and CDR2 FQNNGV. The CDR3 loop reads CASSLASGDFEQYF. The CDR3 DNA follows: TGTGCCAGCAGCTTAGCGTCGGGGGATTTCGAGCAGTACTTC. The full variable domain, in which reference TRBV11-2 and TRBJ2-7 provide the parts outside the CDR3, is EAGVAQSPRYKIIEKRQSVAFWCNPISGHATLYWYQQILGQGPKLLIQFQNNGVVDDSQLPKDRFSAERLKGVDSTLKIQPAKLEDSAVYLCASSLASGDFEQYFGPGTRLTVT.

The rearrangement joins TRBV27 to TRBJ2-7; D gene ambiguous. Germline loops: CDR1 MNHEY, CDR2 SMNVEV (reference sequence). This CDR3 region has 15 residues. Trimming left V 0 bases short and J 5 bases short, with 14 bases between. This chain's CDR3 is CASSLSGPRNHEQYF. The DNA of the CDR3 is TGTGCCAGCAGTTTATCAGGGCCCCGGAACCACGAGCAGTACTTC.

This chain links TRBV7-9 with TRBJ2-1; the D gene is possibly TRBD2 (7 bases). Germline CDR1 and CDR2: SEHNR and FQNEAQ (reference sequence). The CDR3 is 18 residues long. Trimming stripped 3 bases from V and 2 bases from J, with 20 bases between. The CDR3 sequence is CASSFTHLKRDTYNEQFF. The CDR3, as DNA: TGTGCCAGCAGCTTTACCCACTTAAAGCGGGACACCTACAATGAGCAGTTCTTC.

The genes are TRBV5-5 and TRBJ2-3; 10 bases are shared with TRBD2. With V trimmed by 0 bases and J by 6 bases, 13 bases remained unmatched. Germline V gives CDR1 SGHKS, CDR2 YYEKEE (reference sequence). CDR3 length: 18 amino acids. Here the CDR3 DNA reads TGTGCCAGCAGCTTGGGGCTAGCGGGAGTAATCCGGGGGGATACGCAGTATTTT. It translates to CASSLGLAGVIRGDTQYF. Using reference TRBV5-5 and TRBJ2-3 for the parts outside the CDR3, the full variable domain is DAGVTQSPTHLIKTRGQQVTLRCSPISGHKSVSWYQQVLGQGPQFIFQYYEKEERGRGNFPDRFSARQFPNYSSELNVNALLLGDSALYLCASSLGLAGVIRGDTQYFGPGTRLTVL.

In its sample, this clone was seen once. The gene calls are TRBV7-9 and TRBJ1-1; tentative D call: TRBD1 (5 bases). V lost 8 bases and J lost 1, with 11 bases in between. There are 13 residues in the CDR3. In germline, CDR1 is SEHNR, CDR2 FQNEAQ (reference sequence). CDR3 residues: CASGGTWNTEAFF. The CDR3, as DNA: TGTGCCAGCGGGGGGACTTGGAACACTGAAGCTTTCTTT.

This chain uses TRBV6-1 with TRBJ2-1, with D unresolved. V was shortened by 7 bases and J by 7 bases, with 17 bases between the two germline ends. This CDR3 spans 14 amino acids. From germline, CDR1 is MNHNS and CDR2 SASEGT. CDR3 nucleotide sequence: TGTGCCAGCAACCAAGACGGAACCGTTAATGAGCAGTTCTTC. This gives the protein CASNQDGTVNEQFF.

The J gene is TRBJ1-5, the V gene TRBV5-6, with D hard to call. CDR3 length: 15 amino acids. CDR1 is SGHDT and CDR2 is YYEEEE in the germline V gene. V gave up 2 bases and J gave up 0 bases, with 9 bases separating them. The CDR3 DNA sequence: TGTGCCAGCAGCTTTGGGCAGTATAGCAATCAGCCCCAGCATTTT. Translation gives CASSFGQYSNQPQHF.

The V call is TRBV5-4, the J call TRBJ1-3; D ambiguous. V shed 3 bases and J shed 0 bases, with 7 bases lying between them. The CDR3 loop spans 14 amino acids. Germline V CDR1 and CDR2: SGHNT, YYREEE (reference sequence). The CDR3 DNA reads as TGTGCCAGCAGCTCGACAAGCTCTGGAAACACCATATATTTT. It translates to CASSSTSSGNTIYF.